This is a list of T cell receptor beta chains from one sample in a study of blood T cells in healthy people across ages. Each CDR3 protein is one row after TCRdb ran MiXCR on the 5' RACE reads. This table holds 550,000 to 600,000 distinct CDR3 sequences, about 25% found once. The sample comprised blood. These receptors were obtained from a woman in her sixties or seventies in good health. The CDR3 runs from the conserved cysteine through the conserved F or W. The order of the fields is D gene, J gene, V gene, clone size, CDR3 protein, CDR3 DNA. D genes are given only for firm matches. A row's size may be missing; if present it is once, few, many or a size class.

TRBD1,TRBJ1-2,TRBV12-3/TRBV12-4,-,CASSLLVGQGFRYGYTF,TGTGCCAGCAGCCTTTTAGTGGGACAGGGGTTCCGGTATGGCTACACCTTC
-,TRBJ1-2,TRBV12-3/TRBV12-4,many,CASSPTGGDYGYTF,TGTGCCAGCAGCCCGACAGGTGGCGACTATGGCTACACCTTC
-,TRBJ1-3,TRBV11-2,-,CASSLGSTRLAGNTICF,TGTGCCAGCAGCTTAGGATCGACACGGCTGGCCGGAAACACCATATGTTTT
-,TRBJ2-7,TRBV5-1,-,CASSLTSGASEQYF,TGCGCCAGCAGCTTGACCTCAGGGGCGAGTGAGCAGTACTTC
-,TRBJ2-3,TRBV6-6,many,CASSYWRGVDTQYF,TGTGCCAGCAGTTACTGGCGGGGCGTAGATACGCAGTATTTT
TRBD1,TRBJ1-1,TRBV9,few,CASSAHTGGGTEAFF,TGTGCCAGCAGCGCCCACACAGGGGGCGGCACTGAAGCTTTCTTT
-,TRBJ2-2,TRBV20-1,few,CSARDGGADTGELLF,TGCAGTGCTAGAGATGGTGGGGCGGACACCGGGGAGCTGCTTTTT
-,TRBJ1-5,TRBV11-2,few,CASSQDGQPQHF,TGTGCCAGCAGTCAGGACGGCCAGCCCCAGCATTTT
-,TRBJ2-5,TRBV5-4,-,CASSSNQRLVETQYF,TGTGCCAGCAGCTCCAACCAACGGCTAGTGGAGACCCAGTACTTC
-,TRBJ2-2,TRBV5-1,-,CASSFQEAGELFF,TGCGCCAGCAGCTTCCAGGAGGCCGGGGAGCTGTTTTTT
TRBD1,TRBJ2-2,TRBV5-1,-,CASSSNTGVAGELFF,TGCGCCAGCAGCTCAAATACAGGGGTGGCCGGGGAGCTGTTTTTT
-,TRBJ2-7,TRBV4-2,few,CASSPSGALYEQYF,TGTGCCAGCAGCCCGTCTGGGGCCCTGTACGAGCAGTACTTC
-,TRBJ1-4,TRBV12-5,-,CASGLAGSTEKLFF,TGTGCTAGTGGTTTGGCCGGGAGTACTGAAAAACTGTTTTTT
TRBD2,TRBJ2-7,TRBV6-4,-,CAIIGLAGSYEQYF,TGTGCCATCATAGGACTAGCGGGATCCTACGAGCAGTACTTC
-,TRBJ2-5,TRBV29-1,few,CSVEGVNQETQYF,TGCAGCGTGGAAGGGGTAAACCAAGAGACCCAGTACTTC
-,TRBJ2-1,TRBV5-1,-,CASSLVVAIYNEQFF,TGCGCCAGCAGCTTGGTCGTCGCAATCTACAATGAGCAGTTCTTC
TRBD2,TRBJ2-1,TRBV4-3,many,CASSPTSGGGIGQFF,TGCGCCAGCAGCCCAACTAGCGGGGGGGGAATTGGGCAGTTCTTC
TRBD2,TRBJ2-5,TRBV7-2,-,CAGSLVAGGTKETQYF,TGTGCCGGCAGCTTAGTAGCGGGGGGGACCAAAGAGACCCAGTACTTC
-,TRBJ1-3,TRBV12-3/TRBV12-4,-,CASSLRPGNTIYF,TGTGCCAGCAGTCTAAGACCCGGGAACACCATATATTTT
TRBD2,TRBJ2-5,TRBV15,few,CATSTTSGGRSSYNEQYF,TGTGCCACCAGCACGACTAGCGGGGGGAGAAGCTCCTACAATGAGCAGTACTTC
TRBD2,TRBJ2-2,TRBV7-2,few,CASSLVAGGTGELFF,TGTGCCAGCAGCTTAGTAGCGGGGGGCACCGGGGAGCTGTTTTTT
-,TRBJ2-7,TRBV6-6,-,CASSPGNAYEQYF,TGTGCCAGCAGTCCAGGCAATGCCTACGAGCAGTACTTC
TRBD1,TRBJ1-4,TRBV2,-,CASRPRQGTYEKLFF,TGTGCCAGCAGGCCCAGACAGGGGACTTATGAAAAACTGTTTTTT
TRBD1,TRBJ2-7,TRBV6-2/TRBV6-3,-,CASRDRRLYEQYF,TGTGCCAGCAGGGACAGGCGCCTTTACGAGCAGTACTTC
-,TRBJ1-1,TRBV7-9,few,CASSSWQGHSEAFF,TGTGCCAGCAGCTCTTGGCAGGGGCATAGTGAAGCTTTCTTT
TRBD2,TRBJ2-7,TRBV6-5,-,CASSYSPSGGIPIPYEQYF,TGTGCCAGCAGTTACTCCCCTTCCGGGGGGATTCCCATCCCCTACGAGCAGTACTTC
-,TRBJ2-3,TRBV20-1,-,CSARDLLARGLSTDTQYF,TGCAGTGCTAGAGATCTGCTGGCCCGAGGGTTGAGCACAGATACGCAGTATTTT
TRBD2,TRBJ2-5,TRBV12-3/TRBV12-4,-,CASSRRTSGNQETQYF,TGTGCCAGCAGCCGACGGACTAGCGGGAACCAAGAGACCCAGTACTTC
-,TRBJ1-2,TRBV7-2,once,CASSSTAGPSNYGYTF,TGTGCCAGCAGCTCCACAGCAGGGCCCTCTAACTATGGCTACACCTTC
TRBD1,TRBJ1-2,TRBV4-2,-,CASSQDRQGGGYGYTF,TGTGCCAGCAGCCAAGATAGACAGGGAGGGGGCTATGGCTACACCTTC
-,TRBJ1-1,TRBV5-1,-,CASSLGVRTGAFF,TGCGCCAGCAGCTTGGGGGTCAGAACAGGAGCTTTCTTT
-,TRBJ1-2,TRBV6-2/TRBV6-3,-,CASRTEIWLGHTF,TGTGCCAGCAGGACAGAGATCTGGCTCGGCCACACCTTC
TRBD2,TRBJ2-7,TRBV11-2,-,CASSLFQRGTYEQYF,TGTGCCAGCAGCTTATTCCAGCGGGGTACCTACGAGCAGTACTTC
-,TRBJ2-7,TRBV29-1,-,CSARTEGEQYF,TGCAGCGCCCGAACAGAGGGCGAGCAGTACTTC
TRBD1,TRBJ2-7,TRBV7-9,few,CAGSRQGAGSYEQYF,TGTGCCGGCAGCCGACAGGGGGCGGGATCCTACGAGCAGTACTTC
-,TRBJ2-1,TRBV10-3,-,CAITGDPYNEQFF,TGTGCCATTACTGGGGACCCTTACAATGAGCAGTTCTTC
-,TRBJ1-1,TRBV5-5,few,CASSGLGEAFF,TGTGCCAGCAGCGGGCTCGGCGAAGCTTTCTTT